The 2 T cell receptor beta chains below all came from one sample that was sequenced in a study of CD8+ T cells in alopecia areata. RNA extraction was followed by reverse transcription into cDNA, which acted as the sequencing template. TCRdb's table, derived via immunoSEQ multiplex PCR, lists solely in-frame clones and lacks some. The sample has 150,000 to 200,000 clones; roughly 50% are singletons. The specimen sequenced was CD4+ T cells sorted from blood. The source of these receptors is a human donor in good health.

This chain links TRBV30 with TRBJ2-7; 9 bases line up with TRBD1. The CDR3 has 13 amino acids. Germline CDR1 and CDR2: GTSNPN and SVGIG (reference sequence). J gave up 6 bases and V 8 bases, and 11 bases lay outside the gene matches. CDR3 sequence reads: CAGKRTGVGEQYF. The CDR3 DNA reads TGTGCCGGAAAGCGGACAGGGGTAGGCGAGCAGTACTTC.

The chain employs TRBV5-1 and TRBJ2-7, with TRBD2 matching over 7 bases. V gave up 1 base and J gave up 5 bases; unmatched junction bases: 12. CDR3 length equals 16 residues. The V gene's germline CDR1 is SGHRS and CDR2 YFSETQ. CDR3 residues: CASSLTRLAGANEQYF. CDR3 nucleotides: TGCGCCAGCAGCTTGACCCGCCTGGCGGGAGCCAACGAGCAGTACTTC.